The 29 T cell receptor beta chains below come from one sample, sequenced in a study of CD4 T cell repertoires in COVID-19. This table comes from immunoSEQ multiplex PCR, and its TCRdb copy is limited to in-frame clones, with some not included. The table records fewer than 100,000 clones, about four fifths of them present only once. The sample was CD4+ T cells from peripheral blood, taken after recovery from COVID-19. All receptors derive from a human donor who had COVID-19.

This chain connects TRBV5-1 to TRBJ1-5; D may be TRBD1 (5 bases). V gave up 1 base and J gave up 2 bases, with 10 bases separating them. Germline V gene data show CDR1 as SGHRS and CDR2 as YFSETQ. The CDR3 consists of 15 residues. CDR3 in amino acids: CASSLQGERNQPQHF. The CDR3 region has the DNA TGCGCCAGCAGCTTGCAAGGGGAGCGCAATCAGCCCCAGCATTTT.

CDR3: CASRVAGEGTDTQYF. The DNA for the CDR3 is TGCGCCAGCAGAGTAGCGGGGGAAGGAACAGATACGCAGTATTTT. The chain is built from TRBV5-1 and TRBJ2-3, with TRBD2 matching 9 bases. Germline assignment: CDR1 SGHRS and CDR2 YFSETQ. There are 15 residues in the CDR3. After removal of 5 bases from V and 3 bases from J, the junction contained 7 bases not matched to a gene.

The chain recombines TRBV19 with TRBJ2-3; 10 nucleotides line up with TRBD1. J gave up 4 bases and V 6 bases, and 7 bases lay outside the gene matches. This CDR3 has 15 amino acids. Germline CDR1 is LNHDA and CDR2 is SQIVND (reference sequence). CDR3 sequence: CASSFGTGESDTQYF. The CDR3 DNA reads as TGTGCCAGTAGCTTTGGGACAGGGGAGTCAGATACGCAGTATTTT.

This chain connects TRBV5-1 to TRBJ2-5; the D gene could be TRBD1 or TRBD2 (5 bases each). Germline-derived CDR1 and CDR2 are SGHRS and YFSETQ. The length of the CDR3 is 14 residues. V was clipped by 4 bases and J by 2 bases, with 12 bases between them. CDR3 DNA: TGCGCCAGCAGCCCCCGGGGCCCTCAAGAGACCCAGTACTTC. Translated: CASSPRGPQETQYF.

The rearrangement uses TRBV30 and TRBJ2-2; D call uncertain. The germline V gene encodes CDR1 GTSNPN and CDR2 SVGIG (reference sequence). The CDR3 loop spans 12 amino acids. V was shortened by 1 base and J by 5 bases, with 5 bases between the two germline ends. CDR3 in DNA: TGTGCCTGGAGTGGTCTTACCGGGGAGCTGTTTTTT. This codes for CAWSGLTGELFF.

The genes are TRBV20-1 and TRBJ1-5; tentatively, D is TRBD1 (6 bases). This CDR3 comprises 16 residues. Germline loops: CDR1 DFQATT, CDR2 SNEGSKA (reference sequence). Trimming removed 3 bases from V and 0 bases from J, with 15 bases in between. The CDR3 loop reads CSASAGGQYSNQPQHF. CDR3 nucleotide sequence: TGCAGTGCTAGTGCTGGTGGACAGTATAGCAATCAGCCCCAGCATTTT.

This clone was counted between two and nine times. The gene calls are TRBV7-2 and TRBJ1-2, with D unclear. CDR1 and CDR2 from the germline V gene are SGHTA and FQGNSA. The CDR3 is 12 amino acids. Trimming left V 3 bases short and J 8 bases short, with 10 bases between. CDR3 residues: CASSLSGWGYTF. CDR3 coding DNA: TGTGCCAGCAGCTTGTCGGGGTGGGGCTACACCTTC.

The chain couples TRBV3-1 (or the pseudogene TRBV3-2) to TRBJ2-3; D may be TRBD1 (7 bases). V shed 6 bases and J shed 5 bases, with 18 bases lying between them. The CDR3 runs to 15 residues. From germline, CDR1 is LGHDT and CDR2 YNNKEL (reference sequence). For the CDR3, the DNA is TGTGCCAGCAGGTCAGGGGGGTTTTTTGAAGATACGCAGTATTTT. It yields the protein CASRSGGFFEDTQYF.

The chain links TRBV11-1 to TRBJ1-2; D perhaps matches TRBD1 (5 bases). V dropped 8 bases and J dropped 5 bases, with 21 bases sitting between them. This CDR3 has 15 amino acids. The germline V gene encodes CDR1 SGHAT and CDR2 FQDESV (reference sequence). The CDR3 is CASGRDSKEIYGYTF. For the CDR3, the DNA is TGTGCCAGCGGACGTGACAGCAAGGAGATTTATGGCTACACCTTC.

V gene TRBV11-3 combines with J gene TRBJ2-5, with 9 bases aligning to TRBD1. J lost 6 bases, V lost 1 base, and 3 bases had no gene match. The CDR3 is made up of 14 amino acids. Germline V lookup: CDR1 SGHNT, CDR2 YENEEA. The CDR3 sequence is CASSLGGQGQTQYF. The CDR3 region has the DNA TGTGCCAGCAGCTTAGGCGGACAGGGGCAGACCCAGTACTTC.

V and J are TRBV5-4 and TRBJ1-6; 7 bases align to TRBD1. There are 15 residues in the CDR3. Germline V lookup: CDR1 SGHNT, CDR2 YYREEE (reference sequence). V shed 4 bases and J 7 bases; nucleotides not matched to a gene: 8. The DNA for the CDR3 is TGTGCCAGCAGCCCACAGGGGATAGAAAATTCACCCCTCCACTTT. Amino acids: CASSPQGIENSPLHF.

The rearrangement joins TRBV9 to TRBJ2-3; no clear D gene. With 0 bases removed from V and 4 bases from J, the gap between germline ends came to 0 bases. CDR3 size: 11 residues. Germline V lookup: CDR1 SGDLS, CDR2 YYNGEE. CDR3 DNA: TGTGCCAGCAGCGTAGCAGATACGCAGTATTTT. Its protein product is CASSVADTQYF.

CDR3 loop: CASSPTGENQPQHF. CDR3 nucleotide sequence: TGCGCCAGCAGCCCCACAGGGGAAAATCAGCCCCAGCATTTT. The V and J genes are TRBV5-1 and TRBJ1-5, with TRBD1 matching 7 bases. With V trimmed by 4 bases and J by 4 bases, 5 bases remained unmatched. Germline V gene sequence: CDR1 SGHRS, CDR2 YFSETQ. This CDR3 has 14 amino acids. Supplemented by reference TRBV5-1 and TRBJ1-5, the full variable domain reads KAGVTQTPRYLIKTRGQQVTLSCSPISGHRSVSWYQQTPGQGLQFLFEYFSETQRNKGNFPGRFSGRQFSNSRSEMNVSTLELGDSALYLCASSPTGENQPQHFGDGTRLSIL.

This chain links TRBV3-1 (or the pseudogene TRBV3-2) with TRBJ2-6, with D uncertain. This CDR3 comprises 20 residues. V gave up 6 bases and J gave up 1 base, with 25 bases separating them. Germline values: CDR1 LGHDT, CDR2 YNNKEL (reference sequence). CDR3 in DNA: TGTGCCAGCAGGGGAAACCCAGGACGTCACTACCCGTCTGGGGCCAACGTCCTGACTTTC. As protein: CASRGNPGRHYPSGANVLTF.

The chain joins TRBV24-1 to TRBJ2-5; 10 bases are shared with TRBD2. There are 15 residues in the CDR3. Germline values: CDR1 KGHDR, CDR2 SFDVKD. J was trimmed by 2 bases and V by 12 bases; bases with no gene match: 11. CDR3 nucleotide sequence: TGTGCCTCAGCGGGAGGGCCCAGTAGTCAAGAGACCCAGTACTTC. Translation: CASAGGPSSQETQYF.

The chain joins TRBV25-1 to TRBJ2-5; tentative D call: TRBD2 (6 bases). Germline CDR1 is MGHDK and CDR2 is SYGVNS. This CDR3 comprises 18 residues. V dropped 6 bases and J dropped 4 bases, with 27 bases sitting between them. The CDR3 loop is CASSIRASGTPLRETQYF. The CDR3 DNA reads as TGTGCCAGCAGCATTAGGGCCTCCGGGACTCCTTTGCGAGAGACCCAGTACTTC.

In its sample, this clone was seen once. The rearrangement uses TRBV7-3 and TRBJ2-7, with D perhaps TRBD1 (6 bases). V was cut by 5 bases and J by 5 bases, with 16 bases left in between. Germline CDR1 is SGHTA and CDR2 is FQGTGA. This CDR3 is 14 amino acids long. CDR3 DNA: TGTGCCAGCAGCCCCAGGGGATTCCTCGACGAGCAGTACTTC. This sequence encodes CASSPRGFLDEQYF.

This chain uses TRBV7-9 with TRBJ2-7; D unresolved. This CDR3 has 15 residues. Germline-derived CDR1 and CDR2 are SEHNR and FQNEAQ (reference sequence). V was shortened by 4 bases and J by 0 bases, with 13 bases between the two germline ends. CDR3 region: CASSSNMGPSYEQYF. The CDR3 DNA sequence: TGTGCCAGCAGCTCAAACATGGGCCCCTCCTACGAGCAGTACTTC.

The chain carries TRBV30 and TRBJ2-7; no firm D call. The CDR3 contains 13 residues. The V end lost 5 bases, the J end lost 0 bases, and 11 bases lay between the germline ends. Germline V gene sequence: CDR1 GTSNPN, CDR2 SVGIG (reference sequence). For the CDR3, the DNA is TGTGCCTGGGGGATGGGGAACTCCTACGAGCAGTACTTC. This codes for CAWGMGNSYEQYF. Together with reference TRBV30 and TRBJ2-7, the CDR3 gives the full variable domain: SQTIHQWPATLVQPVGSPLSLECTVEGTSNPNLYWYRQAAGRGLQLLFYSVGIGQISSEVPQNLSASRPQDRQFILSSKKLLLSDSGFYLCAWGMGNSYEQYFGPGTRLTVT.

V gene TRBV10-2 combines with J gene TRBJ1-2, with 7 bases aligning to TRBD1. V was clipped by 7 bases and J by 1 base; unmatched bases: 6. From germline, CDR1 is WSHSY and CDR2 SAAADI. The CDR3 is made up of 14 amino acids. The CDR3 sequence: CASNPGQLNYGYTF. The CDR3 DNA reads TGCGCCAGCAATCCGGGACAGCTTAACTATGGCTACACCTTC.

The CDR3 sequence is CASSARQGIEPQHF. Written as DNA, the CDR3 is TGTGCCAGCAGCGCCCGACAGGGGATTGAGCCCCAGCATTTT. V gene TRBV7-8 combines with J gene TRBJ1-5; TRBD1 aligns across 8 bases. Trimming removed 5 bases from V and 8 bases from J; junction bases left unmatched: 8. The germline gives CDR1 SGHVS, CDR2 FQNEAQ. This CDR3 region has 14 residues.

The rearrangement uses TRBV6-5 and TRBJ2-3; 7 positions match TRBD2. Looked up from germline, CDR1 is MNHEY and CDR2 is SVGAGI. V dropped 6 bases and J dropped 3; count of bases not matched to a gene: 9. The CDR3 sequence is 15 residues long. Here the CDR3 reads CASSENGLETDTQYF. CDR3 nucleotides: TGTGCCAGCAGCGAGAACGGACTAGAAACAGATACGCAGTATTTT.

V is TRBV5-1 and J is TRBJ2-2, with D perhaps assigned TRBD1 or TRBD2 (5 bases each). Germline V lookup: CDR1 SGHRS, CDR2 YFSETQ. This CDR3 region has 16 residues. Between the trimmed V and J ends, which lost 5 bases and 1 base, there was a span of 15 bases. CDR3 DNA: TGCGCCAGCAGTACGACGGGGACGGGGAACACCGGGGAGCTGTTTTTT. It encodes CASSTTGTGNTGELFF.

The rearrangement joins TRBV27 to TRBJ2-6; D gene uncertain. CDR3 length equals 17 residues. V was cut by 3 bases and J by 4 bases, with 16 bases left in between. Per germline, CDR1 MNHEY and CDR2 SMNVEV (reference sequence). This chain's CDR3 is CASSLTPYLAGANVLTF. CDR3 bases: TGTGCCAGCAGTTTGACCCCTTACCTCGCGGGGGCCAACGTCCTGACTTTC.

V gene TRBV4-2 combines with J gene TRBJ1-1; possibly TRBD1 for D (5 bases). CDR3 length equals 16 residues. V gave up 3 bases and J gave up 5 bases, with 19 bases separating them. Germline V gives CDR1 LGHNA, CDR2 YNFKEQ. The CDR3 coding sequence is TGTGCCAGCAGCCAGGCCCCCTTGGCCGGGGGGACTGAAGCTTTCTTT. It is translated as CASSQAPLAGGTEAFF.

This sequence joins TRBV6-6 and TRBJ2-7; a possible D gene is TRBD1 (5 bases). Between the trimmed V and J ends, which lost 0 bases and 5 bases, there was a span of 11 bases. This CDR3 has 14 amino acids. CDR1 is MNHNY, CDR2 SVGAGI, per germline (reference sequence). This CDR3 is CASSYSQGQNEQYF. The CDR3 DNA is TGTGCCAGCAGTTACTCTCAGGGCCAAAACGAGCAGTACTTC.

CDR3 amino acids: CASGETDRATEAFF. The DNA for the CDR3 is TGTGCTAGTGGTGAGACAGACCGCGCCACTGAAGCTTTCTTT. This chain uses TRBV12-5 with TRBJ1-1, with a tentative D call TRBD1 (5 bases). Trimming removed 5 bases from V and 4 bases from J, with 14 bases in between. The germline V gene has CDR1 LGHNT and CDR2 FRNRAP. The CDR3 runs to 14 residues.

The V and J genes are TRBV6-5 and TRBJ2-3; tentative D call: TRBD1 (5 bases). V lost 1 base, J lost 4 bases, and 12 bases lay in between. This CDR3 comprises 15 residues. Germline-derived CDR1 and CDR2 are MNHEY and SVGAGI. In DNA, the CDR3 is TGTGCCAGCAGTTACTTCCCAGGGCAGGCAGATACGCAGTATTTT. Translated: CASSYFPGQADTQYF.

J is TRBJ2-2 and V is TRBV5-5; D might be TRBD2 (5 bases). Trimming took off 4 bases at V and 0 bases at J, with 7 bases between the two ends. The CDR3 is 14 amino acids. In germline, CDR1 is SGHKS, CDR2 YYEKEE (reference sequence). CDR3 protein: CASSETTNTGELFF. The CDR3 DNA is TGTGCCAGCAGCGAGACTACGAACACCGGGGAGCTGTTTTTT.